The rows below give T cell receptor beta chains drawn from one sample of a study of shared T cell receptors in the human thymus. Assay: immunoSEQ multiplex PCR; the TCRdb copy retains only in-frame clones and omits some. The table lists some 700,000 clones, approximately 83% of them singletons. These data also formed part of another study, on human thymus T cells.

The sample taken for sequencing was thymocytes. The origin of the receptors is a girl less than two years old with a congenital heart defect. CDR3s include the opening cysteine and the closing phenylalanine or tryptophan.

j_call | v_call | cdr3_length | cdr3_aa
TRBJ1-5 | TRBV20-1 | 11 | CSTGCNQPQHF
TRBJ1-2 | TRBV9 | 16 | CASSAYRDRPNYGYTF
TRBJ1-2 | TRBV18 | 12 | CASSRAPDGYTF
TRBJ1-1 | TRBV4-3 | 15 | CASSQVQATDTEAFF
TRBJ1-6 | TRBV10-3 | 18 | CAISAGDRQSSYNSPLHF
TRBJ2-2 | TRBV10-1 | 13 | CASSRSGTGELFF
TRBJ1-2 | TRBV6-6 | 13 | CASRAGGNYGYTF
TRBJ1-2 | TRBV7-9 | 14 | CASSYGGPLYGYTF
TRBJ1-2 | TRBV11-2 | 16 | CASSLDPQEANYGYTF
TRBJ2-2 | TRBV30 | 14 | CACRGDRKTGELFF
TRBJ1-1 | TRBV7-4 | 17 | CASSPRWAPSKVTEAFF
TRBJ2-2 | TRBV5-6 | 18 | CASSYGQGAHSHTGELFF
TRBJ1-2 | TRBV18 | 15 | CASSPPLRGIEGYTF
TRBJ2-5 | TRBV28 | 13 | CASSLSPQETQYF
TRBJ1-4 | TRBV4-3 | 16 | CASSQVAGGEGEKLFF
TRBJ2-7 | TRBV18 | 20 | CASSPMRSGGPGCRPYEQYF
TRBJ2-5 | TRBV6-6 | 13 | CASSPGLEQTQYF
TRBJ2-1 | TRBV4-3 | 18 | CASSQQSPGVAGGDEQFF
TRBJ2-7 | TRBV6-5 | 14 | CASSRRDTSYEQYF
TRBJ2-7 | TRBV4-1 | 14 | CASRRASGPYEQYF
TRBJ1-1 | TRBV5-6 | 19 | CASEESTTQGAREGTEAFF
TRBJ1-2 | TRBV28 | 12 | CASSPDSYGYTF
TRBJ1-2 | TRBV4-2 | 18 | CASSQSRGGARTDYGYTF
TRBJ1-1 | TRBV10-2 | 14 | CASQTGGPNTEAFF
TRBJ1-1 | TRBV25-1 | 12 | CASSALNTEAFF
TRBJ2-3 | TRBV11-1 | 13 | CASSLSVMDTQYF
TRBJ1-2 | TRBV5-8 | 14 | CASSHPRDSNGYTF
TRBJ1-5 | TRBV7-8 | 12 | CASSLGGQPQHF
TRBJ2-3 | TRBV7-9 | 17 | CAPAHLPHTRVGDTQYF
TRBJ2-2 | TRBV11-2 | 14 | CASSCPEVTGELFF
TRBJ1-6 | TRBV13 | 14 | CASSLKGANSPLHF
TRBJ1-2 | TRBV7-9 | 16 | CASSLPDRVPSHGYTF
TRBJ2-1 | TRBV11-3 | 13 | CASSFWDRSEQFF
TRBJ2-7 | TRBV7-3 | 15 | CASSPTGGLSYEQYF
TRBJ2-7 | TRBV7-9 | 15 | CASSLREGSAYEQYF
TRBJ1-2 | TRBV6-5 | 16 | CASSYLGTGLNYGYTF
TRBJ2-1 | TRBV25-1 | 18 | CASSKKARRLTKNNEQFF
TRBJ1-2 | TRBV10-3 | 14 | CAISEWTGDYGYTF
TRBJ2-3 | TRBV6-1 | 15 | CASSGTGVVADTQYF
TRBJ1-2 | TRBV6-5 | 12 | CASSDPGLGYTF